This T cell receptor (beta chain) came from a study of cytotoxic CD8 clonotypes in ibrutinib-treated CLL. The overall study: Within the patient group, 11 were relapsed/refractory and approximately 14 treatment-naive, and roughly 18 were IGHV unmutated.

TCRdb's copy holds only in-frame clones and misses some; the assay was immunoSEQ multiplex PCR. Of some 140,000 clones listed, 75% to 95% are singletons. As concerns this clone: Its target is unknown.

General study points: Patients had baseline clonality above age-matched healthy donors, and this clonality moved with circulating CD8+ T-cell counts. Clonality climbed at ibrutinib response, then dropped toward baseline at progression.

V was clipped by 4 bases and J by 2 bases, with 11 bases between them. The CDR3 has 15 residues. CDR1 is LNHDA and CDR2 is SQIVND in the germline V gene (reference sequence). The chain employs TRBV19 and TRBJ2-2; possible D gene TRBD2, 5 bases. The TCR was taken from a human donor with chronic lymphocytic leukemia. The sample here was PBMCs, taken after 12 months of ibrutinib treatment. The CDR3 DNA follows: TGTGCCAGTAGTAGAGCGGACGGAAACACCGGGGAGCTGTTTTTT. This translates into CASSRADGNTGELFF.